The 18 T cell receptor beta chains below all came from one sample that was sequenced in a study of T-cell memory formation after mild COVID-19. Each CDR3 protein is one row after TCRdb ran MiXCR on the 5' RACE reads. The sample lists just over 150,000 distinct CDR3 sequences, roughly 28% occurring once. The sample consisted of PBMCs or a T cell subset sorted from them (not recorded which). The receptor set was obtained from an adult woman who had mild COVID-19 (a few samples of this study predate the infection). Cell type and time point are not known.

This clonotype was observed a handful of times. The chain joins TRBV15 to TRBJ2-7, with TRBD1 matching 9 bases. Germline-derived CDR1 and CDR2 are LNHNV and YYDKDF (reference sequence). V shed 0 bases and J 2 bases; nucleotides not matched to a gene: 8. This CDR3 is 17 amino acids long. CDR3 in DNA: TGTGCCACCAGCAGAGAACGGACAGGGGCTCTTCCCTACGAGCAGTACTTC. This translates into CATSRERTGALPYEQYF.

The chain couples TRBV5-1 to TRBJ2-1; possibly TRBD2 for D (6 bases). CDR3 length: 14 residues. V was clipped by 4 bases and J by 15 bases, with 23 bases between them. Germline assignment: CDR1 SGHRS and CDR2 YFSETQ. The CDR3 spells CASSPPVGPAGTFF. DNA for the CDR3: TGCGCCAGCAGCCCGCCGGTAGGACCCGCGGGAACGTTCTTC. Using reference TRBV5-1 and TRBJ2-1 for the parts outside the CDR3, the full variable domain is KAGVTQTPRYLIKTRGQQVTLSCSPISGHRSVSWYQQTPGQGLQFLFEYFSETQRNKGNFPGRFSGRQFSNSRSEMNVSTLELGDSALYLCASSPPVGPAGTFFGPGTRLTVL.

The chain joins TRBV9 to TRBJ2-7; 7 bases align to TRBD1. Trimming at V came to 4 bases and at J to 6 bases, leaving 13 bases not matched to a gene. The CDR3 totals 15 residues. Germline loops: CDR1 SGDLS, CDR2 YYNGEE. CDR3 in DNA: TGTGCCAGCAGCCCCGGGACAGTGTCTATGAGCGAGCAGTACTTC. The encoded protein is CASSPGTVSMSEQYF.

This clonotype appeared a few times. V is TRBV5-1 and J is TRBJ1-1, with a weak D call TRBD1 (6 bases). The germline CDR1 and CDR2 sequences are SGHRS and YFSETQ. The CDR3 has 15 amino acids. Trimming shortened V by 0 bases and J by 1 base, and 10 bases separated the two germline ends. CDR3 sequence: CASSLGQAGNTEAFF. DNA of the CDR3: TGCGCCAGCAGCTTGGGACAGGCGGGGAACACTGAAGCTTTCTTT.

This clonotype was observed a handful of times. J is TRBJ1-2 and V is TRBV12-3 or TRBV12-4, with 8 bases matching TRBD1. The CDR3 totals 14 residues. J lost 7 bases, V lost 5 bases, and 9 bases had no gene match. The CDR3 DNA follows: TGTGCCAGCAGTCCACGACAGGGGAGGGGTGGCTACACCTTC. Its translation: CASSPRQGRGGYTF.

The CDR3, as DNA: TGCGCCAGCAGCCAAACGGCCGGGTACTCCTACAATGAGCAGTTCTTC. Protein: CASSQTAGYSYNEQFF. This chain links TRBV4-3 with TRBJ2-1; no reliable D call. The germline gives CDR1 LGHNA, CDR2 YSLEER. The V end lost 2 bases, the J end lost 0 bases, and 11 bases lay between the germline ends. The CDR3 extends over 16 amino acids.

This clonotype appeared a few times. The CDR3 sequence is CASSLGYPTQDTQYF. In DNA form, the CDR3 reads TGTGCCAGCAGCTTAGGGTATCCCACGCAAGATACGCAGTATTTT. The chain links TRBV7-2 to TRBJ2-3; D is unclear. The CDR3 extends over 15 amino acids. Trimming took off 1 base at V and 5 bases at J, with 13 bases between the two ends. Germline-derived CDR1 and CDR2 are SGHTA and FQGNSA.

The chain has TRBV20-1 and TRBJ1-1; no reliable D call. The V end lost 5 bases, the J end lost 1 base, and 11 bases lay between the germline ends. CDR3 length: 13 amino acids. In germline, CDR1 is DFQATT, CDR2 SNEGSKA (reference sequence). CDR3 residues: CSAGSHANTEAFF. The CDR3 coding sequence is TGCAGTGCTGGGAGCCATGCGAACACTGAAGCTTTCTTT.

The chain has TRBV20-1 and TRBJ1-1; D is ambiguous. Per the germline V gene, CDR1 is DFQATT and CDR2 is SNEGSKA (reference sequence). This CDR3 is built from 13 residues. Trimming pared 0 bases from V and 0 bases from J, leaving 5 bases between. The CDR3 loop is CSARDVLNTEAFF. As DNA, the CDR3 is TGCAGTGCTAGAGATGTCTTGAACACTGAAGCTTTCTTT.

The rearrangement joins TRBV25-1 to TRBJ2-1, with D perhaps TRBD2 (5 bases). The CDR3 is 16 residues long. The V gene's germline CDR1 is MGHDK and CDR2 SYGVNS. Trimming removed 2 bases at V and 8 bases at J, with 19 bases between. CDR3 bases: TGTGCCAGCAGTGAAGAGGGTATCCTCGCTATCGATGAGCAGTTCTTC. It yields the protein CASSEEGILAIDEQFF.

The chain couples TRBV29-1 to TRBJ1-1, with a possible D match to TRBD1 (5 bases). The germline V and J ends were trimmed by 7 bases and 0 bases, with 15 bases remaining between them. Germline CDR1 and CDR2: SQVTM and ANQGSEA. This CDR3 is built from 14 residues. CDR3 DNA sequence: TGCAGCGGGGCCTCCGGGACTTTGAACACTGAAGCTTTCTTT. Translation gives CSGASGTLNTEAFF. Together with reference TRBV29-1 and TRBJ1-1, the CDR3 gives the full variable domain: SAVISQKPSRDICQRGTSLTIQCQVDSQVTMMFWYRQQPGQSLTLIATANQGSEATYESGFVIDKFPISRPNLTFSTLTVSNMSPEDSSIYLCSGASGTLNTEAFFGQGTRLTVV.

The chain employs TRBV30 and TRBJ1-6; 8 bases match TRBD1. The germline V gene has CDR1 GTSNPN and CDR2 SVGIG (reference sequence). The CDR3 extends over 14 amino acids. Unmatched junction bases numbered 4, after V lost 3 bases and J lost 6 bases. The CDR3 DNA follows: TGTGCCTGGAGCGCCGGACAGGGTAATTCACCCCTCCACTTT. This codes for CAWSAGQGNSPLHF.

Only a few counts were recorded for this clonotype. The rearrangement uses TRBV20-1 and TRBJ2-1, with D possibly matching TRBD2 (6 bases). V was trimmed by 6 bases and J by 1 base, leaving 13 bases between them. Germline CDR1 is DFQATT and CDR2 is SNEGSKA (reference sequence). The CDR3 is 14 amino acids. The CDR3 protein is CSAPGGVSYNEQFF. In DNA form, the CDR3 reads TGCAGTGCACCCGGGGGAGTGTCCTACAATGAGCAGTTCTTC.

CDR3 nucleotide sequence: TGTGCCAGCAATTTCGACGGTGGCTACACCTTC. This codes for CASNFDGGYTF. The chain carries TRBV12-3 or TRBV12-4 and TRBJ1-2; D ambiguous. CDR3 length equals 11 residues. The V end lost 7 bases, the J end lost 7 bases, and 10 bases lay between the germline ends.

This clonotype was counted once. J is TRBJ2-5 and V is TRBV27; D is unclear. The germline V and J ends were trimmed by 3 bases and 1 base, with 9 bases remaining between them. The CDR3 is made up of 14 amino acids. Germline CDR1 and CDR2: MNHEY and SMNVEV (reference sequence). The CDR3, as DNA: TGTGCCAGCAGTTTGGCGGCCTCCCAAGAGACCCAGTACTTC. Its protein is CASSLAASQETQYF.

The chain uses TRBV12-3 or TRBV12-4 and TRBJ2-1; D is unclear. The ends were cut back, 3 bases at V and 5 bases at J, with 8 bases in the middle. CDR3 length: 13 residues. CDR3 residues: CASSLNPDNEQFF. Here the CDR3 DNA reads TGTGCCAGCAGTTTGAATCCGGACAATGAGCAGTTCTTC.

This clonotype appeared a few times. This sequence joins TRBV4-2 and TRBJ2-3; D remains ambiguous. This CDR3 is 14 amino acids long. In germline, CDR1 is LGHNA, CDR2 YNFKEQ. V lost 5 bases, J lost 2 bases, and 11 bases lay in between. CDR3 bases: TGTGCCAGCAGCTATAAGGGTCCCACAGATACGCAGTATTTT. It specifies CASSYKGPTDTQYF.

This clonotype occurred a few times. The gene calls are TRBV12-3 or TRBV12-4 and TRBJ2-7; TRBD1 matches 12 bases. The V segment lost 5 bases and the J segment 7 bases; nucleotides outside the gene matches: 9. The CDR3 loop spans 15 amino acids. The CDR3 sequence is CASSLRGQGAGEQYF. CDR3 nucleotides: TGTGCCAGCAGTCTACGGGGACAGGGGGCGGGAGAGCAGTACTTC.